Sequencing of this T cell receptor beta chain was carried out in a study of cytomegalovirus exposure and HLA in healthy donors. Study observations and caveats: Later analysis identified several of the most significant clusters that appeared linked to common viral pathogens. Most subjects had HLA-A and HLA-B alleles reportedly predicted accurately by TCR beta sequences.

This clone was counted only a few times. The antigen remains unidentified. Trimming took 3 bases from V and 4 from J; bases not matched to a gene: 8. Per germline, CDR1 ENHRY and CDR2 SYGVKD. The CDR3 runs to 17 residues. PCR was performed using 60 Vbeta and 13 Jbeta primers. Repertoires were generated with immunoSEQ multiplex PCR, while TCRdb's copy carries only in-frame clones and drops some. The data hold under 130,000 clones, with 65% to 85% observed a single time. The clonotype comes from a man aged 50 or older in good health and CMV-seropositive. Sequencing input: PBMCs. The rearrangement links TRBV10-3 to TRBJ2-2, with 10 bases lining up with TRBD2. The CDR3, as DNA: TGTGCCATCAGTGACGTCAGCGGGAGGGCCGGCACCGGGGAGCTGTTTTTT. It encodes CAISDVSGRAGTGELFF.